This paragraph reports one T cell receptor (beta chain). Its antigen remains unidentified. The method was immunoSEQ multiplex PCR; TCRdb's version includes in-frame clones alone and lacks a portion of them. The sample lists over 110,000 clones, around 87% occurring once. The data originate from a study of cytomegalovirus exposure and HLA in healthy donors. Study at large: The roughly 120 validation repertoires were reported in a later analysis to have been generated on the same platform as the roughly 720 first-cohort repertoires.

Notes on the study in general: In vitro checks showed that three CMV-associated chains really do target CMV antigens. Generally TCR sequences proved uncommon, though certain public TCRs appeared in numerous donors. High sensitivity and specificity were reportedly achieved when the classifier diagnosed cytomegalovirus status.

The source of this sequence is a man younger than 30 in good health and CMV-seropositive. Sequencing was carried out using PBMCs.

The CDR3 reads CASSIDAGSGGGYTF. The CDR3 nucleotides read TGTGCCAGTAGTATCGACGCAGGATCCGGTGGTGGCTACACCTTC. The chain combines TRBV19 with TRBJ1-2; D not certain. CDR3 size: 15 residues. CDR1 is LNHDA, CDR2 SQIVND, per germline (reference sequence). V gave up 3 bases and J gave up 7 bases, with 18 bases separating them.